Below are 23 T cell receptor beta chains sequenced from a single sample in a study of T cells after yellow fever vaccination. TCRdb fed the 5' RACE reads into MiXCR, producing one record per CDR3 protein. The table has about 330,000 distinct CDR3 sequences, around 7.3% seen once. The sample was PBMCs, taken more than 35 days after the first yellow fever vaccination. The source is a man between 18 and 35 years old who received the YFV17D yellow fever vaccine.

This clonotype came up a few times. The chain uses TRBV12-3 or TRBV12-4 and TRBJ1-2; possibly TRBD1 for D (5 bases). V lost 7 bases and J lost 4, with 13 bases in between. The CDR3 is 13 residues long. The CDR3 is CASTLGGTYGYTF. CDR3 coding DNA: TGTGCCAGCACCCTCGGGGGAACCTATGGCTACACCTTC.

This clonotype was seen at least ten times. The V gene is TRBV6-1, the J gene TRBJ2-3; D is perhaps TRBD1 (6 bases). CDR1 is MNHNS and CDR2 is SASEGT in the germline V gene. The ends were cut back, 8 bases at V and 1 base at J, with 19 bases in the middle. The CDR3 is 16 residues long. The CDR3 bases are TGTGCCAGCTCCCTCGGCAGGGGATGGGGCACAGATACGCAGTATTTT. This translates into CASSLGRGWGTDTQYF.

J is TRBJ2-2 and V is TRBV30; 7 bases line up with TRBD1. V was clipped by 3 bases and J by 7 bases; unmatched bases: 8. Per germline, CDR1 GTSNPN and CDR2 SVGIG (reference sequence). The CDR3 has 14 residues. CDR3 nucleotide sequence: TGTGCCTGGAGCGGCAGGGGGACCGTCGGGGAGCTGTTTTTT. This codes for CAWSGRGTVGELFF.

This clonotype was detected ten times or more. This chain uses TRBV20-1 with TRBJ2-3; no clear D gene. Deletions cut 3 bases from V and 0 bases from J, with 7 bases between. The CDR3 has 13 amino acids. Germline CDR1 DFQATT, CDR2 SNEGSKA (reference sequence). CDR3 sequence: CSASSGSTDTQYF. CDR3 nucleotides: TGCAGTGCTAGTTCAGGTAGCACAGATACGCAGTATTTT.

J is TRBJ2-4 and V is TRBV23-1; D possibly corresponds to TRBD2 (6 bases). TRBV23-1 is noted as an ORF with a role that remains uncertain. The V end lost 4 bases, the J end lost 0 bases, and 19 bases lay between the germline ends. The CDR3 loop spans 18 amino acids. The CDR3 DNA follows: TGCGCCAGCAGTCCCCGAGGAGGGGTGCTTCTAGCCAAAAACATTCAGTACTTC. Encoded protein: CASSPRGGVLLAKNIQYF.

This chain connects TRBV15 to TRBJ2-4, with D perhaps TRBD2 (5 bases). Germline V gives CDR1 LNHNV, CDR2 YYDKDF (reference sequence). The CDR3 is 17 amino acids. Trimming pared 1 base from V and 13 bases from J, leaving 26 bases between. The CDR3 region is CATSRAVSGGPDFRQYF. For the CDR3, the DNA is TGTGCCACCAGCAGAGCGGTTTCTGGAGGCCCAGATTTCCGACAGTACTTC.

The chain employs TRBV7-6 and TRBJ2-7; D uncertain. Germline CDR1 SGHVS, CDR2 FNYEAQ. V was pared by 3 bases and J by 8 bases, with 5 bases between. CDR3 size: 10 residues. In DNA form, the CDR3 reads TGTGCCAGCAGCTTGAGGAAGCAGTACGTC. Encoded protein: CASSLRKQYV.

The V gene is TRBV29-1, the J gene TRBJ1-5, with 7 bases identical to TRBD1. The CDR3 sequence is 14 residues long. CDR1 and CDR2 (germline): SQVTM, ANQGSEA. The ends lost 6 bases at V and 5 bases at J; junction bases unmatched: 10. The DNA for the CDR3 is TGCAGCGTATCAGGAGGGGGCGGGGATCAGCCCCAGCATTTT. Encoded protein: CSVSGGGGDQPQHF.

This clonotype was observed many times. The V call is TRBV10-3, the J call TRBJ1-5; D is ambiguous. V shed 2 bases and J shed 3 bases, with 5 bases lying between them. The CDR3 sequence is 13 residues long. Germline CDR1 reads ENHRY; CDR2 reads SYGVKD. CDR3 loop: CAISEGDNQPQHF. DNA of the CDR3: TGTGCCATCAGTGAGGGGGACAATCAGCCCCAGCATTTT.

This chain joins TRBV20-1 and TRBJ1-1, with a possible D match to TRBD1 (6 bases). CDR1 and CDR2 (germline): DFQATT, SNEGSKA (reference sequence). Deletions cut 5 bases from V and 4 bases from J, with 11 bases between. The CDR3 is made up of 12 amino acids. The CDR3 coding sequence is TGCAGTGCTCAGGACAGCGCCACTGAAGCTTTCTTT. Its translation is CSAQDSATEAFF.

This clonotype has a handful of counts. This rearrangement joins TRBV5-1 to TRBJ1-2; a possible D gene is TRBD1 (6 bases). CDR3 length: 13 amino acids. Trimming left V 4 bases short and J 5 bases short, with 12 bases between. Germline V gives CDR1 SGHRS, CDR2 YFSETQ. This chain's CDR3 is CASSVGQLYGYTF. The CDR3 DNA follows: TGCGCCAGCAGCGTAGGACAGCTTTATGGCTACACCTTC.

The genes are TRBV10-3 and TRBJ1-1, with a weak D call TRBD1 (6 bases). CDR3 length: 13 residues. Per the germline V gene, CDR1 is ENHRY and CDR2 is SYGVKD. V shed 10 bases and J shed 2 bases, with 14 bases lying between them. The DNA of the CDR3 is TGTGCCACCTCGACAGGCCCCAACACTGAAGCTTTCTTT. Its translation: CATSTGPNTEAFF.

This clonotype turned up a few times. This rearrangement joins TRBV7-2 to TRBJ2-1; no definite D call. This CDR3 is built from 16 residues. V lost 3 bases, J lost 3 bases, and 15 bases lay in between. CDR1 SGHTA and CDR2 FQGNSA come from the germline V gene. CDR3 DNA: TGTGCCAGCAGCTTCAGCAGTGGGAACTTCTACAATGAGCAGTTCTTC. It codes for CASSFSSGNFYNEQFF.

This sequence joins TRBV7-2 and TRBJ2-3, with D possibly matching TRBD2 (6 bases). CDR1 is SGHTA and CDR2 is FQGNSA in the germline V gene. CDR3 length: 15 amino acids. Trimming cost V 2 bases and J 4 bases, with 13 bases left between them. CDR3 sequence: CASSLMGGASDTQYF. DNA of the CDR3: TGTGCCAGCAGCTTAATGGGGGGAGCATCAGATACGCAGTATTTT.

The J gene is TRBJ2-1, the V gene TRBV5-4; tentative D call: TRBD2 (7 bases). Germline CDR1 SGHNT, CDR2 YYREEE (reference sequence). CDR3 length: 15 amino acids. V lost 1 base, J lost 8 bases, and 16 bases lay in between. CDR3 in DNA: TGTGCCAGCAGCTTGTTAGGGGGGGCTGGAGATGAGCAGTTCTTC. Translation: CASSLLGGAGDEQFF.

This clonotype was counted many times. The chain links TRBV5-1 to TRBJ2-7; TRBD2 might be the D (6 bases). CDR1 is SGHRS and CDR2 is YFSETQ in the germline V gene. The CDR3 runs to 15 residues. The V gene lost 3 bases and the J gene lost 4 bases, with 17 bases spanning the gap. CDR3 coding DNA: TGCGCCAGCAGCTCAGACCCGGGACTCTATTACGAGCAGTACTTC. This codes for CASSSDPGLYYEQYF.

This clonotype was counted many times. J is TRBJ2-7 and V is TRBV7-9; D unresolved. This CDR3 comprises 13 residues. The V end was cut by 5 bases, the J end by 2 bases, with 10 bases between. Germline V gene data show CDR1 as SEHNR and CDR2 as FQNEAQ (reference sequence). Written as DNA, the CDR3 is TGTGCCAGCAGCCCCGGAGTAACCTACGAGCAGTACTTC. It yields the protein CASSPGVTYEQYF.

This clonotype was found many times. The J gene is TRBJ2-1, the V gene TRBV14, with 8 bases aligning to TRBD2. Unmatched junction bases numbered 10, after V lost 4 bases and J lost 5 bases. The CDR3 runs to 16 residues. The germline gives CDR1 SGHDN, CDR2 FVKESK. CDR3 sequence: CASSPLGGGRHNEQFF. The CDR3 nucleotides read TGTGCCAGCAGCCCGCTGGGCGGGGGGCGCCACAATGAGCAGTTCTTC.

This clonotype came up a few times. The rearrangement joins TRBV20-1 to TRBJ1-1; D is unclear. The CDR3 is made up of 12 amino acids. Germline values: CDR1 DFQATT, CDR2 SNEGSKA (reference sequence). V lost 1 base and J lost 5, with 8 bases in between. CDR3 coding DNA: TGCAGTGCTAGAGGCGGAGAAACTGAAGCTTTCTTT. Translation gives CSARGGETEAFF.

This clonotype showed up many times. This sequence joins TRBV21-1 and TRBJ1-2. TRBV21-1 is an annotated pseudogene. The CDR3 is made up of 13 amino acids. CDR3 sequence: CASSKRDLFFYTF. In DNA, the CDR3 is TGTGCCAGCAGCAAGAGGGACCTTTTCTTCTACACCTTC.

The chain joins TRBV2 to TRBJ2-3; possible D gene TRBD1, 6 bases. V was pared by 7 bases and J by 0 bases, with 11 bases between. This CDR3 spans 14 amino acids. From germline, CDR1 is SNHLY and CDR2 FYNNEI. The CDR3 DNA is TGTGCCAGCATCTCGGGACAAAGCACAGATACGCAGTATTTT. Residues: CASISGQSTDTQYF.

For the CDR3, the DNA is TGTGCCAGCAGCCAAGATTCTGGTAACCTGGTCTACCAGGGGGCAAGAAAACTGTTTTTT. It encodes CASSQDSGNLVYQGARKLFF. The V call is TRBV3-1, the J call TRBJ1-4, with 8 bases lining up with TRBD1. The trim removed 0 bases at V and 10 bases at J, leaving 22 bases unmatched. CDR3 length: 20 residues. Germline CDR1 is LGHDT and CDR2 is YNNKEL (reference sequence).

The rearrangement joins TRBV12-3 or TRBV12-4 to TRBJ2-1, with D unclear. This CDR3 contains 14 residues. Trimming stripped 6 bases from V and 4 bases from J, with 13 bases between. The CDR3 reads CASSPRWVYNEQFF. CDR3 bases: TGTGCCAGCAGCCCTCGTTGGGTTTACAATGAGCAGTTCTTC.